This entry lists 4 T cell receptor beta chains sequenced from one sample in a study of sequential checkpoint blockade in melanoma. Documented treatment: randomized to nivolumab then ipilimumab (arm A) or the reverse (arm B). The table came from immunoSEQ multiplex PCR; TCRdb's copy has only in-frame clones and leaves some out. In the table there are just over 6,000 clones, 21% of which are singletons. The sample consisted of tumor tissue (inferred from file names), taken from a patient given nivolumab and ipilimumab in sequence. These TCRs come from a human donor with melanoma.

The chain couples TRBV29-1 to TRBJ2-5; D possibly corresponds to TRBD2 (5 bases). CDR3 size: 13 residues. V was shortened by 6 bases and J by 2 bases, with 13 bases between the two germline ends. CDR1 SQVTM and CDR2 ANQGSEA come from the germline V gene. Here the CDR3 DNA reads TGCAGCGTGGCTCGGGGTAGGCAAGAGACCCAGTACTTC. Protein: CSVARGRQETQYF.

This clone was counted at least ten times. The chain couples TRBV11-3 to TRBJ2-7; D possibly corresponds to TRBD1 (6 bases). The germline V gene encodes CDR1 SGHNT and CDR2 YENEEA. The CDR3 is 14 amino acids. V lost 5 bases to trimming and J lost 4 bases, with 15 bases between them. As DNA, the CDR3 is TGTGCCAGCAGCGACAGGACAGTGCTATACGAGCAGTACTTC. The encoded protein is CASSDRTVLYEQYF.

This clone was seen only a few times. The chain uses TRBV7-1 and TRBJ2-1, with 9 bases identical to TRBD2. TRBV7-1 counts as an open reading frame of uncertain function. The CDR3 totals 15 residues. The J segment lost 7 bases and the V segment lost 4 bases, leaving 8 bases of the junction unmatched. This chain's CDR3 is CASSLSSGGSNEQFF. The CDR3 DNA is TGTGCCAGCAGCTTAAGTAGCGGGGGATCGAATGAGCAGTTCTTC.

This clone is medium-sized by share. The chain uses TRBV11-3 and TRBJ1-4; weak D call: TRBD1 (6 bases). Deletions cut 2 bases from V and 1 base from J, with 14 bases between. Germline loops: CDR1 SGHNT, CDR2 YENEEA. There are 17 residues in the CDR3. The CDR3 reads CASSLQGTPKTNEKLFF. CDR3 DNA sequence: TGTGCCAGCAGCTTACAGGGGACACCGAAAACTAATGAAAAACTGTTTTTT.